The 20 T cell receptor beta chains below all came from one sample that was sequenced in a study of blood T cell repertoires in COVID-19. TCRdb's copy holds only in-frame clones and misses some; the assay was immunoSEQ multiplex PCR. The sample comprises over 200,000 clones, roughly 90% of which are singletons, and roughly 0.8% rests with the top ten. Specimen: peripheral blood. All receptors come from a young woman with acute or convalescent COVID-19.

V gene TRBV7-2 combines with J gene TRBJ2-1; TRBD2 matches 7 bases. J lost 8 bases, V lost 2 bases, and 9 bases had no gene match. CDR3 length: 15 amino acids. In germline, CDR1 is SGHTA, CDR2 FQGNSA. The CDR3 is CASSLTGLKGHEQFF. The CDR3 coding sequence is TGTGCCAGCAGCTTAACGGGACTAAAGGGCCATGAGCAGTTCTTC.

This chain connects TRBV30 to TRBJ1-3; D possibly corresponds to TRBD1 (5 bases). Trimming stripped 1 base from V and 0 bases from J, with 10 bases between. This CDR3 contains 15 residues. Germline loops: CDR1 GTSNPN, CDR2 SVGIG (reference sequence). Here the CDR3 reads CAWSAGANSGNTIYF. CDR3 bases: TGTGCCTGGAGTGCTGGGGCGAACTCTGGAAACACCATATATTTT.

This chain uses TRBV21-1 with TRBJ1-5; the table assigns TRBD1, which was not confirmed against the DNA. TRBV21-1 is recorded as a pseudogene. The CDR3 has 15 amino acids. The CDR3 DNA reads as TGTGCCAGCAGGGGACAGGGGGATGCCAATCAGCCCCAGCATTTT. Translating gives CASRGQGDANQPQHF.

This chain connects TRBV5-4 to TRBJ2-7, with TRBD1 matching 7 bases. Losses at the gene ends were 0 bases for V and 9 bases for J; bases not matched to a gene: 9. Per germline, CDR1 SGHNT and CDR2 YYREEE (reference sequence). CDR3 length: 14 amino acids. CDR3 sequence (DNA): TGTGCCAGCAGCTTGGCCGGACAGGTTGGGGTGCAGTACTTC. Translation gives CASSLAGQVGVQYF.

The chain uses TRBV19 and TRBJ2-2, with TRBD1 identical over 7 bases. The junction had 10 bases not matched to a gene; V was cut back by 4 bases and J by 5 bases. This CDR3 spans 16 amino acids. Germline V gene data show CDR1 as LNHDA and CDR2 as SQIVND (reference sequence). Here the CDR3 reads CASSTTWDSRTGELFF. CDR3 sequence (DNA): TGTGCCAGTAGTACCACCTGGGACAGTAGGACCGGGGAGCTGTTTTTT.

This chain joins TRBV29-1 and TRBJ2-5, with D tentatively TRBD1 (5 bases). Trimming cost V 3 bases and J 1 base, with 6 bases left between them. Germline V lookup: CDR1 SQVTM, CDR2 ANQGSEA. The CDR3 is 12 amino acids. DNA of the CDR3: TGCAGCGTTGACAGGGTCCAAGAGACCCAGTACTTC. Translation gives CSVDRVQETQYF. Filled out from reference TRBV29-1 and TRBJ2-5, the complete variable domain reads SAVISQKPSRDICQRGTSLTIQCQVDSQVTMMFWYRQQPGQSLTLIATANQGSEATYESGFVIDKFPISRPNLTFSTLTVSNMSPEDSSIYLCSVDRVQETQYFGPGTRLLVL.

The J gene is TRBJ2-2, the V gene TRBV6-2 or TRBV6-3, with TRBD2 matching over 10 bases. CDR1 is MNHEY, CDR2 SVGEGT, per germline. V lost 2 bases, J lost 3 bases, and 6 bases stayed unmatched. This CDR3 comprises 17 residues. In DNA form, the CDR3 reads TGTGCCAGCAGTTACAGAGCGGGAGGGTCGGACACCGGGGAGCTGTTTTTT. Encoded protein: CASSYRAGGSDTGELFF.

CDR3 sequence: CASSLGQQLNTEAFF. The CDR3 DNA sequence: TGTGCCAGCAGCTTGGGTCAACAGCTGAACACTGAAGCTTTCTTT. This chain connects TRBV7-2 to TRBJ1-1, with unresolved D. This CDR3 has 15 residues. Trimming left V 3 bases short and J 0 bases short, with 11 bases between. Germline CDR1 reads SGHTA; CDR2 reads FQGNSA.

The V call is TRBV10-1, the J call TRBJ2-7; TRBD2 matches at 8 bases. The CDR3 contains 14 residues. CDR1 is WNHNN and CDR2 is SYGVQD in the germline V gene (reference sequence). The ends lost 4 bases at V and 3 bases at J; junction bases unmatched: 5. CDR3 in amino acids: CASSAGTRFYEQYF. The CDR3 region has the DNA TGCGCCAGCAGTGCCGGGACTAGATTCTACGAGCAGTACTTC.

V is TRBV30 and J is TRBJ1-1; 8 nucleotides line up with TRBD1. With 0 bases clipped from V and 9 bases from J, the junction kept 12 bases outside the gene matches. The CDR3 contains 15 residues. Germline assignment: CDR1 GTSNPN and CDR2 SVGIG (reference sequence). The CDR3 here is CAWSVDRTGRNQAFF. CDR3 DNA sequence: TGTGCCTGGAGTGTAGATCGGACAGGGAGGAACCAAGCTTTCTTT.

The chain combines TRBV6-5 with TRBJ2-7, with D maybe TRBD2 (6 bases). This CDR3 region has 13 residues. Trimming took off 6 bases at V and 7 bases at J, with 16 bases between the two ends. Looked up from germline, CDR1 is MNHEY and CDR2 is SVGAGI. The CDR3 DNA reads as TGTGCCAGCAGCCAGGCGCCGGCGGGGGAGCAGTACTTC. Translated: CASSQAPAGEQYF.

The chain couples TRBV11-2 to TRBJ2-2; TRBD1 aligns across 7 bases. With V trimmed by 1 base and J by 1 base, 9 bases remained unmatched. This CDR3 contains 18 residues. In germline, CDR1 is SGHAT, CDR2 FQNNGV. CDR3 amino acids: CASSLGLQGPLNTGELFF. Written as DNA, the CDR3 is TGTGCCAGCAGCTTAGGATTACAGGGGCCACTGAACACCGGGGAGCTGTTTTTT.

The chain joins TRBV5-4 to TRBJ2-7; 10 bases are shared with TRBD1. The CDR3 spans 15 residues. J was trimmed by 2 bases and V by 5 bases; bases with no gene match: 7. CDR1 SGHNT and CDR2 YYREEE come from the germline V gene (reference sequence). The CDR3 DNA reads TGTGCCAGCAGTCATCCCGGGACAGGGGCCTACGAGCAGTACTTC. It specifies CASSHPGTGAYEQYF.

This clone appeared a few times. The J gene is TRBJ2-7, the V gene TRBV5-1; a weak D match, TRBD1 (5 bases). The CDR3 runs 14 residues. Looked up from germline, CDR1 is SGHRS and CDR2 is YFSETQ. Trimming pared 3 bases from V and 4 bases from J, leaving 14 bases between. This chain's CDR3 is CASSSDSLRYEQYF. The CDR3 DNA follows: TGCGCCAGCAGCTCCGACAGTCTGAGGTACGAGCAGTACTTC.

The chain carries TRBV25-1 and TRBJ2-7; perhaps TRBD1 as D (6 bases). The V gene's germline CDR1 is MGHDK and CDR2 SYGVNS. This CDR3 comprises 13 residues. Trimming removed 4 bases at V and 1 base at J, with 8 bases between. CDR3 amino acids: CASSGTGSYEQYF. CDR3 nucleotide sequence: TGTGCCAGCAGTGGAACAGGGTCCTACGAGCAGTACTTC.

This clone was seen a few times. CDR3 DNA sequence: TGTGCCAGCAGTGAGTCGCAGGGTGGATCACCCCTCCACTTT. It codes for CASSESQGGSPLHF. The rearrangement uses TRBV6-4 and TRBJ1-6; TRBD1 might be the D (5 bases). The CDR3 is 14 residues long. The germline V gene encodes CDR1 MRHNA and CDR2 SNTAGT. V dropped 3 bases and J dropped 10 bases, with 13 bases sitting between them.

The gene calls are TRBV9 and TRBJ2-2, with D possibly matching TRBD2 (5 bases). Germline V lookup: CDR1 SGDLS, CDR2 YYNGEE. V was cut by 5 bases and J by 4 bases, with 9 bases left in between. There are 13 residues in the CDR3. The CDR3 reads CASSVGSTGELFF. In nucleotides, the CDR3 is TGTGCCAGCAGTGTGGGGAGCACCGGGGAGCTGTTTTTT.

The chain carries TRBV6-5 and TRBJ2-2; a weak D match, TRBD2 (6 bases). Per the germline V gene, CDR1 is MNHEY and CDR2 is SVGAGI. The V and J ends lost 8 bases and 0 bases respectively, with 7 bases between them. The CDR3 is 13 amino acids. The CDR3 spells CASRGSNTGELFF. In nucleotides, the CDR3 is TGTGCCAGCCGGGGGTCGAACACCGGGGAGCTGTTTTTT.

This rearrangement joins TRBV5-1 to TRBJ2-3, with D maybe TRBD1 (5 bases). Germline CDR1 is SGHRS and CDR2 is YFSETQ. V lost 3 bases to trimming and J lost 11 bases, with 13 bases between them. The CDR3 loop spans 12 amino acids. DNA for the CDR3: TGCGCCAGCAGCTCGACAGACAAGCTGCAGTATTTT. This gives the protein CASSSTDKLQYF.

This chain links TRBV30 with TRBJ1-5; perhaps TRBD1 as D (6 bases). V gave up 2 bases and J gave up 2 bases, with 10 bases separating them. The CDR3 consists of 14 residues. Germline V gene lookup returns CDR1 GTSNPN and CDR2 SVGIG (reference sequence). The CDR3 nucleotides read TGTGCCTGGAGTTACCGACAGGGCAATCAGCCCCAGCATTTT. As protein: CAWSYRQGNQPQHF.